Each of the 16 T cell receptor beta chains below was sequenced from the same sample in a study of T cell repertoires in cytomegalovirus infection. TCRdb redid the calling of the reads with MiXCR, one entry per CDR3 protein. The sample gives 50,000 to 65,000 distinct CDR3 sequences, around 18% of which show up once; roughly two thirds is in the top ten. Their antigens are not known. This specimen was CD8+ T cells from cultured PBMCs, taken from culture after CMV antigen stimulation. Receptors originate from a human donor in good health (CMV status not recorded). Some clones in this sample may be carry-over from other donors' samples.

The chain joins TRBV28 to TRBJ2-1; TRBD2 matches at 9 bases. The CDR3 loop spans 18 amino acids. Looked up from germline, CDR1 is MDHEN and CDR2 is SYDVKM. J was trimmed by 5 bases and V by 3 bases; bases with no gene match: 14. The CDR3 region is CASSFSPSAGGSHNEQFF. DNA of the CDR3: TGTGCCAGCAGTTTTTCCCCGTCGGCGGGAGGGTCCCACAATGAGCAGTTCTTC.

This chain links TRBV6-5 with TRBJ1-3; TRBD1 aligns across 7 bases. V dropped 6 bases and J dropped 0; count of bases not matched to a gene: 5. This CDR3 spans 15 amino acids. Germline CDR1 reads MNHEY; CDR2 reads SVGAGI. CDR3 nucleotides: TGTGCCAGCAGCTCGGACAGGTTCTCTGGAAACACCATATATTTT. Translating gives CASSSDRFSGNTIYF.

This sequence joins TRBV7-2 and TRBJ2-1; tentatively, D is TRBD1 (6 bases). CDR1 and CDR2 (germline): SGHTA, FQGNSA. Trimming pared 5 bases from V and 3 bases from J, leaving 14 bases between. There are 15 residues in the CDR3. In nucleotides, the CDR3 is TGTGCCAGCAGCCCCGAAGGACAGAGCTACAATGAGCAGTTCTTC. Translated, it gives CASSPEGQSYNEQFF.

This rearrangement joins TRBV9 to TRBJ2-1, with D possibly matching TRBD1 (6 bases). Trimming removed 2 bases from V and 2 bases from J, with 8 bases in between. There are 14 residues in the CDR3. Germline CDR1 SGDLS, CDR2 YYNGEE. The CDR3 sequence is CASSVRDTYNEQFF. CDR3 sequence (DNA): TGTGCCAGCAGCGTCCGGGACACCTACAATGAGCAGTTCTTC.

This clonotype was detected only once. V and J are TRBV12-3 or TRBV12-4 and TRBJ2-2; tentative D call: TRBD1 (6 bases). The CDR3 runs to 14 residues. With 6 bases removed from V and 6 bases from J, the gap between germline ends came to 14 bases. The CDR3 DNA follows: TGTGCCAGCAGCCTTTCAGGGGCCCCCGGGGAGCTGTTTTTT. Translating gives CASSLSGAPGELFF.

This clonotype appeared a few times. This rearrangement joins TRBV20-1 to TRBJ2-1, with a possible D match to TRBD1 (6 bases). Germline-derived CDR1 and CDR2 are DFQATT and SNEGSKA (reference sequence). The V end was cut by 1 base, the J end by 4 bases, with 14 bases between. The CDR3 sequence is 15 residues long. CDR3 sequence reads: CSARGFGQGYNEQFF. The CDR3 region has the DNA TGCAGTGCTAGAGGGTTCGGGCAGGGGTACAATGAGCAGTTCTTC.

This clonotype was observed a few times. This chain connects TRBV12-3 or TRBV12-4 to TRBJ1-1; D possibly corresponds to TRBD1 (6 bases). Trimming left V 5 bases short and J 5 bases short, with 24 bases between. CDR3 length equals 17 residues. This CDR3 reads CASSPSPLGGAYTEAFF. As DNA, the CDR3 is TGTGCCAGCAGTCCTTCCCCCCTTGGGGGGGCGTATACTGAAGCTTTCTTT.

The chain recombines TRBV11-1 with TRBJ2-1, with 7 nucleotides matching TRBD1. Unmatched junction bases numbered 8, after V lost 4 bases and J lost 2 bases. This CDR3 is built from 16 residues. The germline gives CDR1 SGHAT, CDR2 FQDESV (reference sequence). This CDR3 reads CASSSGTELAYNEQFF. Written as DNA, the CDR3 is TGTGCCAGCAGCTCCGGGACAGAACTAGCCTACAATGAGCAGTTCTTC.

This clonotype has just a few counts. The V and J genes are TRBV19 and TRBJ2-1; tentative D call: TRBD1 (6 bases). Trimming left V 0 bases short and J 9 bases short, with 24 bases between. This CDR3 region has 18 residues. Germline V lookup: CDR1 LNHDA, CDR2 SQIVND (reference sequence). CDR3 coding DNA: TGTGCCAGTAGTATAGACCCTAACAGGGCGGCGTTAACCGGTGAGCAGTTCTTC. Translating it yields CASSIDPNRAALTGEQFF.

Only a few counts were recorded for this clonotype. The V gene is TRBV11-1, the J gene TRBJ2-7; the match to TRBD2 covers 7 bases. CDR3 size: 15 residues. The germline CDR1 and CDR2 sequences are SGHAT and FQDESV (reference sequence). V was clipped by 5 bases and J by 8 bases; unmatched bases: 15. CDR3 DNA sequence: TGTGCCAGCAGCCCAACCGGACTAGGTGTCAACCAGCAGTACTTC. Encoded protein: CASSPTGLGVNQQYF.

This clonotype has more than one count but fewer than ten. The V and J genes are TRBV5-4 and TRBJ2-1; D is unclear. Trimming pared 0 bases from V and 1 base from J, leaving 5 bases between. Per germline, CDR1 SGHNT and CDR2 YYREEE (reference sequence). CDR3 length equals 14 residues. This chain's CDR3 is CASSLDDSYNEQFF. The CDR3 nucleotides are TGTGCCAGCAGCTTGGACGATTCCTACAATGAGCAGTTCTTC.

This chain connects TRBV29-1 to TRBJ2-6; TRBD1 aligns across 7 bases. V dropped 6 bases and J dropped 2; count of bases not matched to a gene: 4. This CDR3 comprises 14 residues. The germline V gene has CDR1 SQVTM and CDR2 ANQGSEA. The DNA of the CDR3 is TGCAGCGTCCCGGACAGGACTGGGGCCAACGTCCTGACTTTC. Amino acid sequence: CSVPDRTGANVLTF.

The sample holds a few counts of this clonotype. The rearrangement joins TRBV12-3 or TRBV12-4 to TRBJ1-1; 9 nucleotides agree with TRBD1. The V segment lost 6 bases and the J segment 3 bases; nucleotides outside the gene matches: 11. The CDR3 runs 16 residues. The CDR3: CASSQTGGARDTEAFF. The CDR3 region has the DNA TGTGCCAGCAGCCAAACAGGGGGCGCGAGGGACACTGAAGCTTTCTTT.

V gene TRBV20-1 combines with J gene TRBJ2-3, with no clear D. Germline lookup yields CDR1 DFQATT and CDR2 SNEGSKA (reference sequence). Trimming shortened V by 0 bases and J by 0 bases, and 4 bases separated the two germline ends. The CDR3 has 13 amino acids. CDR3: CSARESSTDTQYF. The CDR3 DNA is TGCAGTGCTAGAGAATCGAGCACAGATACGCAGTATTTT.

The V call is TRBV7-2, the J call TRBJ2-7; the match to TRBD2 covers 9 bases. Trimming removed 5 bases from V and 0 bases from J; junction bases left unmatched: 5. Germline V gene data show CDR1 as SGHTA and CDR2 as FQGNSA. The CDR3 spans 15 residues. CDR3 nucleotide sequence: TGTGCCAGCAGCGCCCTAGCGGGGATCTCCTACGAGCAGTACTTC. Encoded protein: CASSALAGISYEQYF.

The chain employs TRBV12-3 or TRBV12-4 and TRBJ2-5, with D hard to call. The CDR3 runs to 12 residues. The V and J ends lost 6 bases and 5 bases respectively, with 10 bases between them. In DNA, the CDR3 is TGTGCCAGCAGCTATTCTAGGGAGACCCAGTACTTC. This translates into CASSYSRETQYF.